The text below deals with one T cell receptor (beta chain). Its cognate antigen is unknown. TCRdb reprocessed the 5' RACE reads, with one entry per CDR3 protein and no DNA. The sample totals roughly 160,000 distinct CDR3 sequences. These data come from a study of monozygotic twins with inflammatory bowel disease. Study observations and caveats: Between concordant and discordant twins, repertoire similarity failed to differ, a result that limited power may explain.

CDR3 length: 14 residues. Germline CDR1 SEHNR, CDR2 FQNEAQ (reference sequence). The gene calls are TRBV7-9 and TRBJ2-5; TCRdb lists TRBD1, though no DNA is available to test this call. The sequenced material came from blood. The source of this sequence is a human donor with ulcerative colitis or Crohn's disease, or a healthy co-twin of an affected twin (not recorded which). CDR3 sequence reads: CASSLVEPLETQYF. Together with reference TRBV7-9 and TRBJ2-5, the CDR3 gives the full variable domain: DTGVSQNPRHKITKRGQNVTFRCDPISEHNRLYWYRQTLGQGPEFLTYFQNEAQLEKSRLLSDRFSAERPKGSFSTLEIQRTEQGDSAMYLCASSLVEPLETQYFGPGTRLLVL.